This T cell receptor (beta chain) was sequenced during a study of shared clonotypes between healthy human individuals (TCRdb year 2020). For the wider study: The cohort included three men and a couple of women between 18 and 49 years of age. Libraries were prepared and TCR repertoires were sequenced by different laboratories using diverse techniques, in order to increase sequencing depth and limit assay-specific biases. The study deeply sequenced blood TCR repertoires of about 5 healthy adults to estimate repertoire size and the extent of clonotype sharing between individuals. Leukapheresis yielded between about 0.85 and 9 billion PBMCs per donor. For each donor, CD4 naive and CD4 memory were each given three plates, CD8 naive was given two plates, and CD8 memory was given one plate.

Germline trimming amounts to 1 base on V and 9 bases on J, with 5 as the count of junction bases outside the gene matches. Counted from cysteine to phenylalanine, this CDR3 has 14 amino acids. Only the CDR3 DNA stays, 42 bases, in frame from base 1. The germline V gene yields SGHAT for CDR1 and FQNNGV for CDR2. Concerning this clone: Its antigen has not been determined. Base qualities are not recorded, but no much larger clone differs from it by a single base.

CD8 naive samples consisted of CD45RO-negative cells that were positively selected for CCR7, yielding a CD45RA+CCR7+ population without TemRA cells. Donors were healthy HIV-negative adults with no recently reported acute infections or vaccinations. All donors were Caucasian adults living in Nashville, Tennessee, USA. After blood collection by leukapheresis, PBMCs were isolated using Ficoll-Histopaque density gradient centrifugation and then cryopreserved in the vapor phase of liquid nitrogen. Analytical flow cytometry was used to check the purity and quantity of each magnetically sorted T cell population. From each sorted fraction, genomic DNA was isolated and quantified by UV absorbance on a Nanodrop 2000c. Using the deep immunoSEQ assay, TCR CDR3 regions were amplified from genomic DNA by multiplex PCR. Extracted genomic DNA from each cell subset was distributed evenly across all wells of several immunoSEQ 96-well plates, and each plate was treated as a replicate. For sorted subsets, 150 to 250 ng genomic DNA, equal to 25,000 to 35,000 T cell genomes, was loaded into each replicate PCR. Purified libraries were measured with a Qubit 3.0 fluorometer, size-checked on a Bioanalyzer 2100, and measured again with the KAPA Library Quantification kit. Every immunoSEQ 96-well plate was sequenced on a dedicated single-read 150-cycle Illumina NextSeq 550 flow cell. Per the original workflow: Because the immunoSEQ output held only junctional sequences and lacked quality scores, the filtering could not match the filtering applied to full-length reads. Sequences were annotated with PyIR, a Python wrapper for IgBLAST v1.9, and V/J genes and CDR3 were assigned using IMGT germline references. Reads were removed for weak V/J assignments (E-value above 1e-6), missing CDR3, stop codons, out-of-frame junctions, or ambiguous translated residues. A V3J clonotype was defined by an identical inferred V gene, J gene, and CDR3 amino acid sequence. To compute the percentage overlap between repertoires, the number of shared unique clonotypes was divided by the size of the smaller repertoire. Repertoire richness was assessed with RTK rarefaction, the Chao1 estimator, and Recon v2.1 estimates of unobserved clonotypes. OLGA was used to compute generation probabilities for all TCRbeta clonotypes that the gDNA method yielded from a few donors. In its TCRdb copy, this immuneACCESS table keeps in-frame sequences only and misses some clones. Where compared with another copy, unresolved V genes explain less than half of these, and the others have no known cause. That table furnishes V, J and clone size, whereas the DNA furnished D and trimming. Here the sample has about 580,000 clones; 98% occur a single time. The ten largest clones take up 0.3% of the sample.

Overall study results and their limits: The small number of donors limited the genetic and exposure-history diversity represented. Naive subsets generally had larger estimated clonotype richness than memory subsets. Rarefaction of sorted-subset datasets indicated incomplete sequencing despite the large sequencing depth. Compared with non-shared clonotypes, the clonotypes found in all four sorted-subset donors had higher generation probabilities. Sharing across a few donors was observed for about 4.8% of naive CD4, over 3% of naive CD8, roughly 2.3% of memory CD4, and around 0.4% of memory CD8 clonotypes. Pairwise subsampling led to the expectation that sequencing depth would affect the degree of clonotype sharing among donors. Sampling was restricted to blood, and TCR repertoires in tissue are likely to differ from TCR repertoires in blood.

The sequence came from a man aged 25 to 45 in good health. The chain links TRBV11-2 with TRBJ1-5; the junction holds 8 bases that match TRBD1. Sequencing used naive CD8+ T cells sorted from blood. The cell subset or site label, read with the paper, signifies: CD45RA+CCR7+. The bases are TGTGCCAGCAGCTTAGGGACAGGGTACCGGCCCCAGCATTTT. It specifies CASSLGTGYRPQHF. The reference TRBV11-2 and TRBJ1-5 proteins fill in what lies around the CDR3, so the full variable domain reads EAGVAQSPRYKIIEKRQSVAFWCNPISGHATLYWYQQILGQGPKLLIQFQNNGVVDDSQLPKDRFSAERLKGVDSTLKIQPAKLEDSAVYLCASSLGTGYRPQHFGDGTRLSIL.